This TCR beta chain was profiled in a study of shared clonotypes between healthy human individuals. Study background: Three plates each covered CD4 naive and memory; CD8 naive two, CD8 memory one. The study's findings and limits: Naive subsets typically showed greater estimated richness than memory subsets. Rarefaction showed sorted-subset sequencing was incomplete despite large depth.

Original handling: Junction-only immunoSEQ data arrived without quality scores, meaning filtering differed. Repertoires were generated with immunoSEQ multiplex PCR, while TCRdb's copy carries only in-frame clones and drops some. The D gene and trimming were derived from the DNA, and the V and J assignments and clone size from that table. Altogether 950,000 to 1,200,000 clones are present, 60% to 80% being singletons, with the ten largest covering almost 0.9%. The CDR3 totals 13 residues. The germline gives CDR1 LNHDA, CDR2 SQIVND (reference sequence). Trimming shortened V by 6 bases and J by 0 bases, and 8 bases separated the two germline ends. On this clone: The antigen remains undetermined.

This TCR was recovered from a man younger than 35 in good health. Some clones in this sample may be carry-over from other donors' samples. Sequenced material: memory CD4+ T cells from PBMCs. Indicated subset: CD45RA-negative fraction. The rearrangement joins TRBV19 to TRBJ1-2; D unresolved. CDR3 coding DNA: TGTGCCAGTAGGGGGTTAGCTAACTATGGCTACACCTTC. Its translation is CASRGLANYGYTF.